This note documents a single T cell receptor (beta chain) sequence. TCRdb keeps only in-frame clones here, not all; method: immunoSEQ multiplex PCR. The repertoire has 130,000 or so clones, under 90% of them found once; the top ten carry more than 6.5%. The data belong to a study of control samples from healthy donors and cancer patients. The source of this sequence is a man aged 50 to 60 with head and neck cancer. The sequenced material came from PBMCs.

CDR3 sequence: CASSKEGTNTEAFF. CDR3 DNA: TGTGCCAGCAGTAAGGAGGGGACGAACACTGAAGCTTTCTTT. The chain recombines TRBV6-5 with TRBJ1-1; a weak D match, TRBD1 (5 bases). Germline loops: CDR1 MNHEY, CDR2 SVGAGI. This CDR3 is 14 amino acids long. Trimming took 5 bases from V and 1 from J, leaving 11 bases between them.